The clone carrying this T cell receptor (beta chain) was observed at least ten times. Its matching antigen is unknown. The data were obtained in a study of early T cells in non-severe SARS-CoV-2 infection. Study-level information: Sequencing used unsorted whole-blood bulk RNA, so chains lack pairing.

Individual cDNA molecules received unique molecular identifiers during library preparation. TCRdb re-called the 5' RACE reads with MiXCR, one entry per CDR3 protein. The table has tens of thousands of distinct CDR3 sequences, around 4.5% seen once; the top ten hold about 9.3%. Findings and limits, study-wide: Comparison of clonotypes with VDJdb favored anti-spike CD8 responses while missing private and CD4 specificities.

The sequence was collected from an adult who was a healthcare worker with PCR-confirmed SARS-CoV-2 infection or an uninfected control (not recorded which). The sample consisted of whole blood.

The CDR3 is CSARDPLTSGYSTDTQYF. CDR3 sequence (DNA): TGCAGTGCTAGAGATCCCCTGACTAGCGGGTATAGCACAGATACGCAGTATTTT. The chain employs TRBV20-1 and TRBJ2-3; 10 bases line up with TRBD2. The V and J ends lost 0 bases and 0 bases, in that order; junction bases with no gene match: 9. The CDR3 runs 18 residues. The germline CDR1 and CDR2 sequences are DFQATT and SNEGSKA (reference sequence).